This T cell receptor beta chain was sequenced in a study of blood T cell repertoires in COVID-19. The CDR3 spans 16 residues. Trimming removed 3 bases from V and 2 bases from J; junction bases left unmatched: 4. Per germline, CDR1 MNHEY and CDR2 SVGAGI. With respect to this clone: The same CDR3 is also encoded by other DNA sequences in this sample.

Using immunoSEQ multiplex PCR, the repertoire was profiled, and TCRdb retains in-frame clones only, with some absent. Of almost 200,000 clones in the sample, about 90% were seen once. The chain joins TRBV6-5 to TRBJ2-5; TRBD2 matches 12 bases. The receptor's source is a woman younger than 30 who had recovered from COVID-19. The sequenced material came from PBMCs or T cells enriched from blood (not recorded which). For the CDR3, the DNA is TGTGCCAGCAGTTATGCGCTAGCGGGGGGGCAAGAGACCCAGTACTTC. Its translation is CASSYALAGGQETQYF.